This T cell receptor (beta chain) was identified during a study of tissue T cells after allogeneic stem cell transplantation. CDR3 sequences, V/J genes, frequencies and template counts came from survey-depth TCRbeta sequencing. Clones were sequenced by immunoSEQ multiplex PCR, and TCRdb holds only the in-frame ones, with some missing. The table records more than 7,500 clones, 45% to 70% of them present only once. This clone rates as medium-sized. This TCR derives from an older female donor with lung cancer. The starting material was tissue from the jejunum, obtained at autopsy.

The CDR3 spells CATSDPGNRDEGYTF. CDR3 bases: TGTGCCACCAGTGACCCGGGGAACAGGGATGAAGGCTACACCTTC. The chain is built from TRBV24-1 and TRBJ1-2, with D perhaps TRBD1 (6 bases). The CDR3 runs to 15 residues. Trimming took off 4 bases at V and 8 bases at J, with 19 bases between the two ends. The V gene's germline CDR1 is KGHDR and CDR2 SFDVKD.